This is a list of T cell receptor beta chains from one sample in a study of blood T cells in healthy people across ages. TCRdb reanalysed the 5' RACE reads using MiXCR and keeps one entry per CDR3 protein. The sample lists some 900,000 distinct CDR3 sequences, under 35% occurring once. Sequenced material: blood. The receptor source for this set is a woman of 80 years or more in good health. Both conserved end residues are part of each CDR3. Each record gives: clone size, J gene, CDR3 length, V gene, D gene, CDR3 DNA, CDR3 protein. D genes are given only for firm matches. The size of a clone is reported for some rows only, either as once, few or many, or as a class for expanded clones.

>-|TRBJ2-1|16|TRBV9|TRBD2
TGTGCCAGCAGCGTAGGGGTTAGCGGGGGGATAAATGAGCAGTTCTTC
CASSVGVSGGINEQFF
>few|TRBJ1-2|15|TRBV30|TRBD1
TGTGCCTGGAGGGACCTAGGTGGGACAGGCTATGGCTACACCTTC
CAWRDLGGTGYGYTF
>-|TRBJ1-1|14|TRBV20-1|-
TGCAGTGCTAGAGATGGGAGGTATACGGCTGAAGCTTTCTTT
CSARDGRYTAEAFF
>many|TRBJ2-5|17|TRBV20-1|-
TGCAGTGCTAGAGCCTGGAAGCAGGGACTCTCGGGTGGGGGGCAGTACTTC
CSARAWKQGLSGGGQYF
>many|TRBJ2-7|15|TRBV29-1|-
TGCAGCGTACCTAACCCCCAGGGCAGGTCCTACGAGCAGTACTTC
CSVPNPQGRSYEQYF
>few|TRBJ2-1|16|TRBV7-2|-
TGTGCCAGCAGCTTAGCTTCGGCGGGACGGTACAATGAGCAGTTCTTC
CASSLASAGRYNEQFF
>few|TRBJ1-6|14|TRBV12-3/TRBV12-4|-
TGTGCCAGCTCCTCCGCCCCTCCTAATTCACCCCTCCACTTT
CASSSAPPNSPLHF
>-|TRBJ1-3|12|TRBV6-6|-
TGTGCCAGCAGTACCTCTGGAAACACCATATATTTT
CASSTSGNTIYF
>many|TRBJ2-3|19|TRBV15|TRBD2
TGTGCCACCAGCTCCTACTCCGGAGGACTAGCGGCTAGCACAGATACGCAGTATTTT
CATSSYSGGLAASTDTQYF
>-|TRBJ2-2|16|TRBV7-9|TRBD2
TGTGCCAGCAGCCCGCGCCCTAGCGGGGGGGCCGGGGAGCTGTTTTTT
CASSPRPSGGAGELFF
>-|TRBJ1-1|12|TRBV20-1|-
TGCAGTGCGGGCTTCATGAACACTGAAGCTTTCTTT
CSAGFMNTEAFF
>many|TRBJ2-1|15|TRBV7-2|TRBD2
TGTGCCAGCAGCCCAGCGGGGGGCTCCTACAATGAGCAGTTCTTC
CASSPAGGSYNEQFF
>many|TRBJ2-1|20|TRBV7-9|TRBD2
TGTGCCAGCAGCTTCGGGACTAGCGGGGGGGCCCCAAGCTCCTACAATGAGCAGTTCTTC
CASSFGTSGGAPSSYNEQFF
>-|TRBJ1-2|14|TRBV30|TRBD1
TGTGCCTGGAGTACCCCGGACAGGGGGTATGGCTACACCTTC
CAWSTPDRGYGYTF
>-|TRBJ2-1|17|TRBV11-2|TRBD2
TGTGTCAGCAGCCGGAACTTTGCGGGGGGCCTCTACAATGAGCAGTTCTTC
CVSSRNFAGGLYNEQFF
>many|TRBJ1-5|12|TRBV6-2/TRBV6-3|-
TGTGCCAGCAGTTATCTCGATCAGCCCCAGCATTTT
CASSYLDQPQHF
>many|TRBJ2-1|16|TRBV11-2|-
TGTGCCAGCAGCACTAACCCGGGGAACCGGTACAATGAGCAGTTCTTC
CASSTNPGNRYNEQFF
>few|TRBJ1-1|19|TRBV4-3|TRBD1
TGCGCCAGCAGCCAAGATCGAGCCGGGACAGGGGGCAAGAACACTGAAGCTTTCTTT
CASSQDRAGTGGKNTEAFF
>once|TRBJ2-7|16|TRBV11-2|TRBD2
TGTGCCAGCAGCTTAGGAGGCGGGGGGCCCTACAATGAGCAGTACTTC
CASSLGGGGPYNEQYF
>-|TRBJ2-3|15|TRBV20-1|TRBD2
TGCAGTGCTAGCACACTAGCGGGAGGACCAGATACGCAGTATTTT
CSASTLAGGPDTQYF
>-|TRBJ1-6|16|TRBV7-9|-
TGTGCCAGCAGCTTGGAGGGGTACTCCTATAATTCACCCCCCCACTTT
CASSLEGYSYNSPPHF
>few|TRBJ1-4|16|TRBV18|-
TGTGCCAGCTCGCCCCCCTTGTCGGGTACTAATGAAAAACTGTTTTTT
CASSPPLSGTNEKLFF
>many|TRBJ2-6|15|TRBV20-1|-
TGCAGTGCTAGAAGTGGGTCGACTGGGGCCAACGTCCTGACTTTC
CSARSGSTGANVLTF
>-|TRBJ2-1|14|TRBV12-3/TRBV12-4|TRBD1
TGTGCCAGCAGTCCCCGGGACAGGGAAAATGAGCAGTTCTTC
CASSPRDRENEQFF